This entry describes one TCR beta chain. The antigen is unknown. Separation by sorting yielded CD4+ and CD8+ T cells from PBMCs. This record comes from a study of CD8+ T cells in alopecia areata. The study's findings and limits: Sequencing of scalp samples also includes resident alphabeta T cells from normal skin. Among patients, TCR sharing was less clear than in mice, a difference possibly due in part to HLA diversity in the patient population. Compared with normal scalp, lesional scalp had higher clonality and more expanded CD8+ clones.

Extracted from the samples, RNA was reverse transcribed into cDNA to serve as the sequencing template. Sequencing used immunoSEQ multiplex PCR; TCRdb keeps in-frame clones, though not all of them. In the table there are 98,000 or so clones, 50% to 70% of which are singletons. Trimming took off 1 base at V and 4 bases at J, with 2 bases between the two ends. This CDR3 region has 11 residues. Germline V gives CDR1 DFQATT, CDR2 SNEGSKA (reference sequence). The V call is TRBV20-1, the J call TRBJ2-1, with D unresolved. The clonotype originates from a human donor with alopecia areata. Input material: NKG2D-low CD8+ T cells sorted from blood. DNA of the CDR3: TGCAGTGCTAGAGGGTACAATGAGCAGTTCTTC. Translating gives CSARGYNEQFF.